A selection of T cell receptor beta chains follows, all from one sample in a study of blood T cells in healthy people across ages. TCRdb ran MiXCR on the 5' RACE reads and lists one entry per CDR3 protein. The table has about 720,000 distinct CDR3 sequences, around a fifth seen once. The sample was blood. Receptor source: a man between 65 and 85 years old in good health. Both conserved end residues are part of each CDR3. Fields, in order: clone size, V gene, D gene, J gene, CDR3 DNA, CDR3 protein. D genes are given only for firm matches. The size entry is marked missing in some rows and otherwise reads once, few, many or a size class.

size: many; V: TRBV5-1; D: TRBD2; J: TRBJ2-5; DNA: TGCGCCAGCACTCTCAGGACTAGCGGGGAAGAGACCCAGTACTTC; CDR3: CASTLRTSGEETQYF
size: few; V: TRBV6-2/TRBV6-3; D: -; J: TRBJ2-1; DNA: TGTGCCAGCATAGCCGGACTCCTCGCAAGCAATGAGCAGTTCTTC; CDR3: CASIAGLLASNEQFF
size: many; V: TRBV20-1; D: -; J: TRBJ1-1; DNA: TGCAGTGTCAAACGGGGCCCAAACACTGAAGCTTTCTTT; CDR3: CSVKRGPNTEAFF
size: -; V: TRBV5-1; D: -; J: TRBJ1-1; DNA: TGCGCCAGCAGGGAAGGTCCGAGTTGGGACACTGAAGCTTTCTTT; CDR3: CASREGPSWDTEAFF
size: few; V: TRBV6-1; D: -; J: TRBJ1-5; DNA: TGTGCCAGCAGTGTACAGGGCTATCAGCCCCAGCATTTT; CDR3: CASSVQGYQPQHF
size: -; V: TRBV28; D: -; J: TRBJ2-5; DNA: TGTGCCAGAACCAGGGGCAGTGTATCTAGGTCCCTCCAAGAGACCCAGTACTTC; CDR3: CARTRGSVSRSLQETQYF
size: -; V: TRBV20-1; D: TRBD2; J: TRBJ2-3; DNA: TGCAGTGCTAATCCAGCGGGGGGGCCTGGAGATACGCAGTATTTT; CDR3: CSANPAGGPGDTQYF
size: -; V: TRBV19; D: -; J: TRBJ2-4; DNA: TGTGCCAGTAGTAAGGCAGCAGCCAAAAACATTCAGTACTTC; CDR3: CASSKAAAKNIQYF
size: few; V: TRBV7-9; D: TRBD1; J: TRBJ1-1; DNA: TGTGCCAGCAGCTTAGGGACAGGGAAGAACACTGAAGCTTTCTTT; CDR3: CASSLGTGKNTEAFF
size: few; V: TRBV29-1; D: TRBD2; J: TRBJ2-5; DNA: TGCAGCGTTGGAATGGCGGGAGGCCATGTGACCCAGTACTTC; CDR3: CSVGMAGGHVTQYF
size: -; V: TRBV3-1; D: TRBD1; J: TRBJ2-2; DNA: TGTGCCAGCAGCCAAGAATGGGGGACAGACACCGGGGAGCTGTTTTTT; CDR3: CASSQEWGTDTGELFF
size: -; V: TRBV2; D: -; J: TRBJ1-1; DNA: TGTGCCAGCATCGGAGGCGGGGCAGGAAGGCCTGAAGCTTTCTTT; CDR3: CASIGGGAGRPEAFF
size: -; V: TRBV6-6; D: TRBD2; J: TRBJ2-5; DNA: TGTGCCAGCAGCTTCACTAGCGGGTCCCAAGAGACCCAGTACTTC; CDR3: CASSFTSGSQETQYF
size: many; V: TRBV12-3/TRBV12-4; D: -; J: TRBJ1-2; DNA: TGTGCCAGCAGTCCCTCATCTGGCTACACCTTC; CDR3: CASSPSSGYTF
size: few; V: TRBV20-1; D: TRBD2; J: TRBJ2-7; DNA: TGCAGTGCTAGAGATCTAGCGGGGAACCAAGAGACTCAGTACTTC; CDR3: CSARDLAGNQETQYF
size: few; V: TRBV20-1; D: -; J: TRBJ1-5; DNA: TGCAGTGCCGAGCATGGAAGGAATAGCAATCAGCCCCAGCATTTT; CDR3: CSAEHGRNSNQPQHF
size: -; V: TRBV27; D: -; J: TRBJ1-4; DNA: TGTGCCAGCAAAGGGATGACAGGTGGGGGTGAAAAACTGTTTTTT; CDR3: CASKGMTGGGEKLFF
size: many; V: TRBV6-5; D: -; J: TRBJ2-1; DNA: TGTGCCAGCAGTCGATACGGGGCGACGGATGAGCAGTTCTTC; CDR3: CASSRYGATDEQFF
size: few; V: TRBV11-2; D: -; J: TRBJ2-3; DNA: TGTGCCAGCAGCGTACGACTAGTTTCGGATACGCAGTATTTT; CDR3: CASSVRLVSDTQYF
size: -; V: TRBV28; D: -; J: TRBJ1-5; DNA: TGTGCCAGCAGTAAAAAGGGGCAGGTAGGACAGCCCCAGCATTTT; CDR3: CASSKKGQVGQPQHF
size: many; V: TRBV6-6; D: -; J: TRBJ1-5; DNA: TGTGCCAGCAGTTTCCCGGGACACTACGGCGATAGCAATCAGCCCCAGCATTTT; CDR3: CASSFPGHYGDSNQPQHF
size: -; V: TRBV4-3; D: -; J: TRBJ2-6; DNA: TGCGCCAGCAGCCAAGATTCGGGGGCGGCTGGGGCCAACGTCCTGACTTTC; CDR3: CASSQDSGAAGANVLTF
size: -; V: TRBV6-5; D: TRBD2; J: TRBJ2-5; DNA: TGTGCCAGCAGTTTCCGACTAGCGGGGGCTAAGACCCAGTACTTC; CDR3: CASSFRLAGAKTQYF
size: -; V: TRBV7-8; D: -; J: TRBJ2-3; DNA: TGTGCCAGCAGCTCCCTACGGGATACGCAGTATTTT; CDR3: CASSSLRDTQYF
size: many; V: TRBV7-9; D: TRBD2; J: TRBJ2-3; DNA: TGTGCCAGCAGCCCCCTCGGAGCGGGACGCACAGATACGCAGTATTTT; CDR3: CASSPLGAGRTDTQYF
size: few; V: TRBV28; D: -; J: TRBJ1-1; DNA: TGTGCCAGCAGTTTAAGTGAACGGGTGATGAACACTGAAGCTTTCTTT; CDR3: CASSLSERVMNTEAFF